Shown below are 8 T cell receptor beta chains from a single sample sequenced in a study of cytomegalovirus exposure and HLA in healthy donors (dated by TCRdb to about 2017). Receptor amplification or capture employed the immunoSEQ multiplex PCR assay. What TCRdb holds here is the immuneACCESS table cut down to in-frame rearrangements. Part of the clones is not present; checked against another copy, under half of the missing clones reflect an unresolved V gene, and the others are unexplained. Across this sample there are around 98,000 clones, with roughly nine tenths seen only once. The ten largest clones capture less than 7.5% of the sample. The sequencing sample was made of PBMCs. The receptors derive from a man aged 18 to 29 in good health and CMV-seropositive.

CDR3 loop: CASSLSTEQETQYF. The DNA of the CDR3 is TGTGCCAGCAGCTTATCGACGGAGCAAGAGACCCAGTACTTC. The genes are TRBV11-2 and TRBJ2-5; no clear D. The CDR3 runs 14 residues. V gave up 2 bases and J gave up 2 bases, with 9 bases separating them. Germline V gene lookup returns CDR1 SGHAT and CDR2 FQNNGV.

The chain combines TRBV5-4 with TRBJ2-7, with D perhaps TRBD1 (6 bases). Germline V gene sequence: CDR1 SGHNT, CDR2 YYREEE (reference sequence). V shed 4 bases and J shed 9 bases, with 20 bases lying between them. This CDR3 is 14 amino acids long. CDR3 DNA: TGTGCCAGCAGCGTCTTAGGACAGTCTAAAGGGCAGTACTTC. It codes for CASSVLGQSKGQYF.

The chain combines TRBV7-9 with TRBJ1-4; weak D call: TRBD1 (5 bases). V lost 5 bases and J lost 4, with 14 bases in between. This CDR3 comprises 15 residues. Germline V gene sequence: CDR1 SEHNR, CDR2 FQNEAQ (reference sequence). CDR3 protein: CASSPAGHINEKLFF. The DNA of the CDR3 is TGTGCCAGCAGCCCCGCGGGGCACATTAATGAAAAACTGTTTTTT. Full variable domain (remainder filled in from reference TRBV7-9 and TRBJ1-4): DTGVSQNPRHKITKRGQNVTFRCDPISEHNRLYWYRQTLGQGPEFLTYFQNEAQLEKSRLLSDRFSAERPKGSFSTLEIQRTEQGDSAMYLCASSPAGHINEKLFFGSGTQLSVL.

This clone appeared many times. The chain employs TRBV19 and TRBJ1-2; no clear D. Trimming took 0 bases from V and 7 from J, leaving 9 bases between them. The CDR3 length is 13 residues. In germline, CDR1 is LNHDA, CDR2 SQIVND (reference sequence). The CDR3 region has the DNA TGTGCCAGTAGTATAGACTATGGGCGTGGCTACACCTTC. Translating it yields CASSIDYGRGYTF.

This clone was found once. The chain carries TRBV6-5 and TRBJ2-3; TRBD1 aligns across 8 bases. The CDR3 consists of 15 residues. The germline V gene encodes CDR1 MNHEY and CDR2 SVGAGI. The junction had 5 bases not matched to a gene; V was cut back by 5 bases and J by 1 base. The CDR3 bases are TGTGCCAGCAGTATCGGGACAGGACGCACAGATACGCAGTATTTT. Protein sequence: CASSIGTGRTDTQYF.

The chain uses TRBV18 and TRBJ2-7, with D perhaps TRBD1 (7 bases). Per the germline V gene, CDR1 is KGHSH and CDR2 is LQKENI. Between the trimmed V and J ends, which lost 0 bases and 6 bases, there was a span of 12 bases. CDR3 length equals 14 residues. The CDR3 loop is CASSPPWQGGEQYF. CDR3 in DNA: TGTGCCAGCTCACCACCGTGGCAGGGGGGCGAGCAGTACTTC.

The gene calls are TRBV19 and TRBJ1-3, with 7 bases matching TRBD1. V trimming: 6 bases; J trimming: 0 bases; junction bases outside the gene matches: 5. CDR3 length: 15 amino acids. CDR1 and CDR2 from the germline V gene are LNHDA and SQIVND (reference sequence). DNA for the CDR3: TGTGCCAGTAGAGAGGACAGGAACTCTGGAAACACCATATATTTT. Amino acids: CASREDRNSGNTIYF.

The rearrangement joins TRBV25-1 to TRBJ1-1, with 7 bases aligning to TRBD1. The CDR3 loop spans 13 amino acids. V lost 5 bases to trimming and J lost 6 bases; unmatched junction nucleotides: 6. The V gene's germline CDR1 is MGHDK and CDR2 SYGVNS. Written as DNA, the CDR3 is TGTGCCAGCAGTCGCACGGGGACAGCTGAAGCTTTCTTT. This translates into CASSRTGTAEAFF. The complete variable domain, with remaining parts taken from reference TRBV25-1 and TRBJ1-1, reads EADIYQTPRYLVIGTGKKITLECSQTMGHDKMYWYQQDPGMELHLIHYSYGVNSTEKGDLSSESTVSRIRTEHFPLTLESARPSHTSQYLCASSRTGTAEAFFGQGTRLTVV.